This entry is about one T cell receptor (beta chain). These data originate in a study of blood T cell repertoires in COVID-19. Germline values: CDR1 SGHAT, CDR2 FQNNGV. V lost 8 bases to trimming and J lost 4 bases; unmatched junction nucleotides: 8. CDR3 length equals 14 residues. The data were produced by immunoSEQ multiplex PCR, yet TCRdb's version contains in-frame clones alone and is incomplete. The sample holds over 110,000 clones, 75% to 90% seen once. This receptor was taken from a middle-aged man in a cohort exposed to, infected with or recovered from COVID-19 (not recorded which). The sample comprised PBMCs or T cells enriched from blood (not recorded which). The chain employs TRBV11-2 and TRBJ2-3, with TRBD2 matching over 8 bases. The CDR3 sequence is CASGLPGGPDTQYF. Written as DNA, the CDR3 is TGTGCCAGCGGACTACCGGGAGGGCCAGATACGCAGTATTTT.